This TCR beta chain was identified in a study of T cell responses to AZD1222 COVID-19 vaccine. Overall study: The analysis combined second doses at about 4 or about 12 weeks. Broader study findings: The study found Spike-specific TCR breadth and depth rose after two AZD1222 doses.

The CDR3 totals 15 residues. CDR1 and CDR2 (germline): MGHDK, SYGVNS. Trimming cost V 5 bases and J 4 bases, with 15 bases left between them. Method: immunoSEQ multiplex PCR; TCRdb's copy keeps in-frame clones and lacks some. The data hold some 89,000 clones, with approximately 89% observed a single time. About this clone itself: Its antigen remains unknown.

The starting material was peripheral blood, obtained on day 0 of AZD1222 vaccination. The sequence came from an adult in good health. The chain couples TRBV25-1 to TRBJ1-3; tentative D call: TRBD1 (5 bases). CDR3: CASSSPMGLGNTIYF. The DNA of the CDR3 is TGTGCCAGCAGTTCCCCGATGGGGCTCGGAAACACCATATATTTT.